The TCR beta chain under discussion was sequenced for a study of identical twins. Regarding the study as a whole: Out-of-frame sharing of TCR alpha in monozygotic twins was underestimated by models. The abundant beta clonotypes from cord blood had fewer insertions, and memory repertoires had none of this. Out-of-frame alpha sequences that twins shared showed excess low generation probability.

cDNA carried unique molecular identifiers, and a universal primer site was added by template switching. TCRdb processed the 5' RACE reads anew with MiXCR; each CDR3 protein has one entry. The table has about 550,000 distinct CDR3 sequences, approximately 20% seen once. This clonotype has just a few counts. The antigen is not known. These data also formed part of another study, on yellow fever vaccine responses in identical twins.

The specimen sequenced was CD4+ T cells sorted from blood. The origin of this receptor is a woman aged 18-30 years in good health.

The CDR3 DNA follows: TGTGCCAGCAGTGAAAGACTAGCGGGAGCCCTCTCCTACGAGCAGTACTTC. This encodes CASSERLAGALSYEQYF. V usage is TRBV2 and J usage is TRBJ2-7, with 12 bases fitting TRBD2. CDR3 length: 17 residues. Germline CDR1 is SNHLY and CDR2 is FYNNEI. Unmatched junction bases numbered 5, after V lost 2 bases and J lost 0 bases. The full variable domain, in which reference TRBV2 and TRBJ2-7 provide the parts outside the CDR3, is EPEVTQTPSHQVTQMGQEVILRCVPISNHLYFYWYRQILGQKVEFLVSFYNNEISEKSEIFDDQFSVERPDGSNFTLKIRSTKLEDSAMYFCASSERLAGALSYEQYFGPGTRLTVT.